This entry lists 30 T cell receptor beta chains sequenced from one sample in a study of cytomegalovirus exposure and HLA in healthy donors. The PCR had 60 Vbeta and 13 Jbeta primers. Sequencing used immunoSEQ multiplex PCR; TCRdb keeps in-frame clones, though not all of them. The sample shows 200,000 or so clones, about 90% of them seen only once. What was sequenced was PBMCs. These receptors all stem from a girl less than two years old in good health and CMV-seronegative.

The J gene is TRBJ2-3, the V gene TRBV5-4; 10 bases match TRBD2. Per the germline V gene, CDR1 is SGHNT and CDR2 is YYREEE (reference sequence). The CDR3 loop spans 15 amino acids. V was pared by 5 bases and J by 1 base, with 4 bases of the junction left unmatched. The CDR3 nucleotides are TGTGCCAGCAGTCTGAGCGGGAGGGGCACAGATACGCAGTATTTT. Encoded protein: CASSLSGRGTDTQYF.

This sequence joins TRBV5-8 and TRBJ2-7, with D perhaps TRBD1 (5 bases). Per germline, CDR1 SGHTS and CDR2 YDEGEE. CDR3 length equals 15 residues. V gave up 4 bases and J gave up 3 bases, with 17 bases separating them. The CDR3 sequence: CASSLQAHSNYEQYF. CDR3 nucleotide sequence: TGTGCCAGCAGCCTACAGGCCCATTCCAACTACGAGCAGTACTTC.

This sequence joins TRBV4-1 and TRBJ2-3, with 8 bases fitting TRBD2. Trimming removed 4 bases from V and 4 bases from J; junction bases left unmatched: 10. The V gene's germline CDR1 is MGHRA and CDR2 YSYEKL. The CDR3 covers 16 residues. The CDR3 region has the DNA TGCGCCAGCAGCCGCAACCCTGCGGGAGGATCAGATACGCAGTATTTT. Translated, it gives CASSRNPAGGSDTQYF.

The V gene is TRBV6-5, the J gene TRBJ2-2; 11 bases agree with TRBD2. This CDR3 comprises 16 residues. With V trimmed by 2 bases and J by 7 bases, 6 bases remained unmatched. Germline loops: CDR1 MNHEY, CDR2 SVGAGI. As DNA, the CDR3 is TGTGCCAGCAGTTACCCACTAGCGGGGGTTCTCGGGGAGCTGTTTTTT. Translation gives CASSYPLAGVLGELFF.

V usage is TRBV15 and J usage is TRBJ2-7; 8 bases map to TRBD2. The ends lost 0 bases at V and 0 bases at J; junction bases unmatched: 4. The CDR3 is 16 amino acids. CDR1 and CDR2 (germline): LNHNV, YYDKDF (reference sequence). DNA for the CDR3: TGTGCCACCAGCAGAGATGCGGGAGGCGTCTCCTACGAGCAGTACTTC. Translation: CATSRDAGGVSYEQYF.

The CDR3 here is CASSFFGAASGGEQFF. The CDR3 DNA sequence: TGTGCCAGCAGCTTCTTTGGCGCGGCTAGCGGGGGAGAGCAGTTCTTC. V gene TRBV7-3 combines with J gene TRBJ2-1; 10 nucleotides match TRBD2. The germline V gene encodes CDR1 SGHTA and CDR2 FQGTGA. The junction had 12 bases not matched to a gene; V was cut back by 3 bases and J by 10 bases. This CDR3 is 16 amino acids long. The full variable domain, in which reference TRBV7-3 and TRBJ2-1 provide the parts outside the CDR3, is GAGVSQTPSNKVTEKGKYVELRCDPISGHTALYWYRQSLGQGPEFLIYFQGTGAADDSGLPNDRFFAVRPEGSVSTLKIQRTERGDSAVYLCASSFFGAASGGEQFFGPGTRLTVL.

J is TRBJ1-5 and V is TRBV11-2; TRBD1 matches at 8 bases. Looked up from germline, CDR1 is SGHAT and CDR2 is FQNNGV. With V trimmed by 5 bases and J by 0 bases, 12 bases remained unmatched. CDR3 length equals 18 residues. The CDR3 sequence is CASSPGQGWVNSNQPQHF. CDR3 coding DNA: TGTGCCAGCAGCCCCGGACAGGGTTGGGTGAATAGCAATCAGCCCCAGCATTTT.

The chain recombines TRBV5-1 with TRBJ2-5, with 11 bases aligning to TRBD2. The CDR3 consists of 15 residues. The J segment lost 1 base and the V segment lost 10 bases, leaving 9 bases of the junction unmatched. CDR1 is SGHRS, CDR2 YFSETQ, per germline. CDR3 residues: CASRNSGRAQETQYF. In nucleotides, the CDR3 is TGCGCCTCACGGAATAGCGGGAGGGCCCAAGAGACCCAGTACTTC.

The V gene is TRBV6-1, the J gene TRBJ1-2, with D unresolved. This CDR3 comprises 13 residues. Germline assignment: CDR1 MNHNS and CDR2 SASEGT. V dropped 10 bases and J dropped 0 bases, with 12 bases sitting between them. The CDR3 DNA sequence: TGTGCCATTAGTAGAAGTGCTAACTATGGCTACACCTTC. Encoded protein: CAISRSANYGYTF.

This chain uses TRBV5-6 with TRBJ2-1; a weak D match, TRBD2 (7 bases). This CDR3 contains 13 residues. Trimming shortened V by 0 bases and J by 10 bases, and 11 bases separated the two germline ends. CDR1 is SGHDT and CDR2 is YYEEEE in the germline V gene. CDR3 nucleotide sequence: TGTGCCAGCAGCTTGGGGGAGGGGGAGGAGCAGTTCTTC. Amino acids: CASSLGEGEEQFF.

The V gene is TRBV7-2, the J gene TRBJ2-1; 10 bases fit TRBD2. The CDR3 runs 16 residues. Germline lookup yields CDR1 SGHTA and CDR2 FQGNSA. V shed 5 bases, J shed 2 bases, and the junction held 6 bases outside the gene matches. CDR3 nucleotides: TGTGCCAGCAGCCCCCGCCTAGCGGGAGCCTACAATGAGCAGTTCTTC. It yields the protein CASSPRLAGAYNEQFF. The full variable domain, rest sourced from reference TRBV7-2 and TRBJ2-1, is GAGVSQSPSNKVTEKGKDVELRCDPISGHTALYWYRQSLGQGLEFLIYFQGNSAPDKSGLPSDRFSAERTGGSVSTLTIQRTQQEDSAVYLCASSPRLAGAYNEQFFGPGTRLTVL.

This rearrangement joins TRBV5-1 to TRBJ2-7; 7 bases line up with TRBD2. The CDR3 consists of 14 residues. Germline loops: CDR1 SGHRS, CDR2 YFSETQ. The J segment lost 0 bases and the V segment lost 6 bases, leaving 6 bases of the junction unmatched. For the CDR3, the DNA is TGCGCCAGCATTCATGGGGGGGACTCCTACGAGCAGTACTTC. This gives the protein CASIHGGDSYEQYF. The whole variable domain, filled in from reference TRBV5-1 and TRBJ2-7, reads KAGVTQTPRYLIKTRGQQVTLSCSPISGHRSVSWYQQTPGQGLQFLFEYFSETQRNKGNFPGRFSGRQFSNSRSEMNVSTLELGDSALYLCASIHGGDSYEQYFGPGTRLTVT.

This chain links TRBV4-3 with TRBJ2-2, with D possibly being TRBD1 (5 bases). Trimming left V 0 bases short and J 9 bases short, with 17 bases between. This CDR3 has 16 amino acids. Germline V gene sequence: CDR1 LGHNA, CDR2 YSLEER. The CDR3 nucleotides read TGCGCCAGCAGCCAAGAATCCGAGCCCCAGGGTAGGGAGCTGTTTTTT. It is translated as CASSQESEPQGRELFF.

The chain couples TRBV2 to TRBJ2-2, with 7 bases lining up with TRBD2. CDR3 length: 13 amino acids. From germline, CDR1 is SNHLY and CDR2 FYNNEI. V was pared by 8 bases and J by 4 bases, with 4 bases of the junction left unmatched. CDR3 sequence reads: CASQGLTTGELFF. The CDR3, as DNA: TGTGCCAGCCAGGGACTAACCACCGGGGAGCTGTTTTTT.

The chain combines TRBV20-1 with TRBJ2-1; the match to TRBD1 covers 7 bases. The germline gives CDR1 DFQATT, CDR2 SNEGSKA (reference sequence). There are 11 residues in the CDR3. V dropped 4 bases and J dropped 7; count of bases not matched to a gene: 1. The CDR3 region is CSATGGNEQFF. The CDR3 coding sequence is TGCAGTGCTACAGGGGGAAATGAGCAGTTCTTC.

The sample holds one count of this clone. The rearrangement uses TRBV11-2 and TRBJ2-5; 9 bases agree with TRBD2. This CDR3 contains 16 residues. From germline, CDR1 is SGHAT and CDR2 FQNNGV. V lost 6 bases and J lost 7; bases outside the gene matches: 15. CDR3 in DNA: TGTGCCAGCAGACCTCCCCTAGCGGGGCCGAAGGGGACCCAGTACTTC. Translated, it gives CASRPPLAGPKGTQYF. Drawing the rest from reference TRBV11-2 and TRBJ2-5, the complete variable domain is EAGVAQSPRYKIIEKRQSVAFWCNPISGHATLYWYQQILGQGPKLLIQFQNNGVVDDSQLPKDRFSAERLKGVDSTLKIQPAKLEDSAVYLCASRPPLAGPKGTQYFGPGTRLLVL.

V is TRBV2 and J is TRBJ1-6; D possibly corresponds to TRBD1 (5 bases). V dropped 6 bases and J dropped 8 bases, with 14 bases sitting between them. The CDR3 totals 14 residues. Germline CDR1 is SNHLY and CDR2 is FYNNEI. The CDR3 sequence: CASREQGTDSPLHF. The CDR3 coding sequence is TGTGCCAGCAGGGAGCAGGGTACGGATTCACCCCTCCACTTT. Full variable domain (rest looked up from reference TRBV2 and TRBJ1-6): EPEVTQTPSHQVTQMGQEVILRCVPISNHLYFYWYRQILGQKVEFLVSFYNNEISEKSEIFDDQFSVERPDGSNFTLKIRSTKLEDSAMYFCASREQGTDSPLHFGNGTRLTVT.

The rearrangement links TRBV20-1 to TRBJ2-7; no reliable D call. Germline assignment: CDR1 DFQATT and CDR2 SNEGSKA (reference sequence). The ends were cut back, 3 bases at V and 0 bases at J, with 3 bases in the middle. This CDR3 comprises 11 residues. The DNA for the CDR3 is TGCAGTGCTAGGAGCTCCTACGAGCAGTACTTC. This codes for CSARSSYEQYF.

The chain uses TRBV7-9 and TRBJ2-7; tentatively, D is TRBD1 (5 bases). From germline, CDR1 is SEHNR and CDR2 FQNEAQ (reference sequence). V was trimmed by 2 bases and J by 0 bases, leaving 5 bases between them. CDR3 size: 13 residues. Written as DNA, the CDR3 is TGTGCCAGCAGCTTAAGGGGCTCCTACGAGCAGTACTTC. Protein: CASSLRGSYEQYF.

The chain has TRBV4-1 and TRBJ2-1, with D tentatively TRBD2 (5 bases). The CDR3 has 15 residues. V was cut by 4 bases and J by 4 bases, with 14 bases left in between. Germline V gene lookup returns CDR1 MGHRA and CDR2 YSYEKL. In DNA form, the CDR3 reads TGCGCCAGCAGCCTAAGGAGCGGAGATTACAATGAGCAGTTCTTC. This sequence encodes CASSLRSGDYNEQFF.

The rearrangement joins TRBV30 to TRBJ1-5, with 9 bases lining up with TRBD1. CDR1 is GTSNPN and CDR2 is SVGIG in the germline V gene (reference sequence). The CDR3 runs 16 residues. V was clipped by 3 bases and J by 1 base; unmatched bases: 7. CDR3 sequence (DNA): TGTGCCTGGAGATTGCCTGGGACAGGGAGCAATCAGCCCCAGCATTTT. Translated: CAWRLPGTGSNQPQHF.

The chain couples TRBV2 to TRBJ2-1, with TRBD2 matching 8 bases. J gave up 13 bases and V 6 bases, and 8 bases lay outside the gene matches. The CDR3 covers 12 residues. The germline V gene has CDR1 SNHLY and CDR2 FYNNEI. CDR3 in DNA: TGTGCCAGCAGCGGGGGGGCCGCCCGACAGTTCTTC. It codes for CASSGGAARQFF.

This clone has more than one count but fewer than ten. This chain joins TRBV2 and TRBJ2-7; 11 bases fit TRBD1. There are 13 residues in the CDR3. V lost 6 bases, J lost 2 bases, and 0 bases stayed unmatched. The germline gives CDR1 SNHLY, CDR2 FYNNEI. CDR3 region: CASRDRGPYEQYF. The CDR3 region has the DNA TGTGCCAGCAGGGACAGGGGGCCCTACGAGCAGTACTTC.

The chain links TRBV30 to TRBJ1-4, with D uncertain. CDR1 is GTSNPN, CDR2 SVGIG, per germline (reference sequence). CDR3 length: 18 residues. The V end lost 2 bases, the J end lost 2 bases, and 21 bases lay between the germline ends. DNA for the CDR3: TGTGCCTGGAGTCGGGCCCCATCCGGGAGCGGGACTAATGAAAAACTGTTTTTT. It is translated as CAWSRAPSGSGTNEKLFF.

This clone was observed a handful of times. This chain joins TRBV4-2 and TRBJ1-1; 11 positions match TRBD1. This CDR3 is 18 amino acids long. V gave up 2 bases and J gave up 4 bases; unmatched junction bases: 12. The germline gives CDR1 LGHNA, CDR2 YNFKEQ. CDR3: CASSQHPGQGGRGTEAFF. CDR3 nucleotide sequence: TGTGCCAGCAGCCAACATCCGGGACAGGGGGGTCGGGGCACTGAAGCTTTCTTT.

V is TRBV4-2 and J is TRBJ1-1, with D perhaps matching TRBD1 (5 bases). Germline V lookup: CDR1 LGHNA, CDR2 YNFKEQ. The CDR3 has 15 residues. The ends were cut back, 4 bases at V and 0 bases at J, with 12 bases in the middle. CDR3 DNA sequence: TGTGCCAGCAGCCCATCAGGAGGGGTGAACACTGAAGCTTTCTTT. As protein: CASSPSGGVNTEAFF.

This clone was observed once. The V call is TRBV5-1, the J call TRBJ2-2; D may be TRBD1 (6 bases). Trimming took off 2 bases at V and 1 base at J, with 12 bases between the two ends. CDR1 and CDR2 from the germline V gene are SGHRS and YFSETQ. CDR3 length equals 16 residues. CDR3: CASSLGGLLNTGELFF. The CDR3 DNA sequence: TGCGCCAGCAGCTTAGGGGGTTTGTTGAACACCGGGGAGCTGTTTTTT.

Concerning this clone: The germline gene is not matched at one end of the junction; a read error may be the cause. The chain links TRBV6-1 to TRBJ2-7; D gene uncertain. Germline CDR1 MNHNS, CDR2 SASEGT. The CDR3 sequence is 15 residues long. CDR3 amino acids: CASRTREQRSYGQYF. CDR3 sequence (DNA): TGTGCCAGCAGGACTCGCGAACAAAGGAGCTACGGGCAGTACTTC.

The chain carries TRBV6-1 and TRBJ2-7; TRBD2 agrees at 7 bases. This CDR3 is 14 amino acids long. Trimming cost V 2 bases and J 2 bases; bases outside gene matches: 3. CDR1 and CDR2 (germline): MNHNS, SASEGT. CDR3: CASSEFRGAYEQYF. In DNA, the CDR3 is TGTGCCAGCAGTGAATTCCGGGGGGCCTACGAGCAGTACTTC.

This chain uses TRBV5-1 with TRBJ2-1; 15 nucleotides agree with TRBD2. This CDR3 comprises 18 residues. CDR1 and CDR2 from the germline V gene are SGHRS and YFSETQ. Trimming took 4 bases from V and 4 from J; bases not matched to a gene: 9. CDR3 sequence (DNA): TGCGCCAGCAGCGCCGGACTAGCGGGAGGGGTACGGTACAATGAGCAGTTCTTC. Residues: CASSAGLAGGVRYNEQFF.